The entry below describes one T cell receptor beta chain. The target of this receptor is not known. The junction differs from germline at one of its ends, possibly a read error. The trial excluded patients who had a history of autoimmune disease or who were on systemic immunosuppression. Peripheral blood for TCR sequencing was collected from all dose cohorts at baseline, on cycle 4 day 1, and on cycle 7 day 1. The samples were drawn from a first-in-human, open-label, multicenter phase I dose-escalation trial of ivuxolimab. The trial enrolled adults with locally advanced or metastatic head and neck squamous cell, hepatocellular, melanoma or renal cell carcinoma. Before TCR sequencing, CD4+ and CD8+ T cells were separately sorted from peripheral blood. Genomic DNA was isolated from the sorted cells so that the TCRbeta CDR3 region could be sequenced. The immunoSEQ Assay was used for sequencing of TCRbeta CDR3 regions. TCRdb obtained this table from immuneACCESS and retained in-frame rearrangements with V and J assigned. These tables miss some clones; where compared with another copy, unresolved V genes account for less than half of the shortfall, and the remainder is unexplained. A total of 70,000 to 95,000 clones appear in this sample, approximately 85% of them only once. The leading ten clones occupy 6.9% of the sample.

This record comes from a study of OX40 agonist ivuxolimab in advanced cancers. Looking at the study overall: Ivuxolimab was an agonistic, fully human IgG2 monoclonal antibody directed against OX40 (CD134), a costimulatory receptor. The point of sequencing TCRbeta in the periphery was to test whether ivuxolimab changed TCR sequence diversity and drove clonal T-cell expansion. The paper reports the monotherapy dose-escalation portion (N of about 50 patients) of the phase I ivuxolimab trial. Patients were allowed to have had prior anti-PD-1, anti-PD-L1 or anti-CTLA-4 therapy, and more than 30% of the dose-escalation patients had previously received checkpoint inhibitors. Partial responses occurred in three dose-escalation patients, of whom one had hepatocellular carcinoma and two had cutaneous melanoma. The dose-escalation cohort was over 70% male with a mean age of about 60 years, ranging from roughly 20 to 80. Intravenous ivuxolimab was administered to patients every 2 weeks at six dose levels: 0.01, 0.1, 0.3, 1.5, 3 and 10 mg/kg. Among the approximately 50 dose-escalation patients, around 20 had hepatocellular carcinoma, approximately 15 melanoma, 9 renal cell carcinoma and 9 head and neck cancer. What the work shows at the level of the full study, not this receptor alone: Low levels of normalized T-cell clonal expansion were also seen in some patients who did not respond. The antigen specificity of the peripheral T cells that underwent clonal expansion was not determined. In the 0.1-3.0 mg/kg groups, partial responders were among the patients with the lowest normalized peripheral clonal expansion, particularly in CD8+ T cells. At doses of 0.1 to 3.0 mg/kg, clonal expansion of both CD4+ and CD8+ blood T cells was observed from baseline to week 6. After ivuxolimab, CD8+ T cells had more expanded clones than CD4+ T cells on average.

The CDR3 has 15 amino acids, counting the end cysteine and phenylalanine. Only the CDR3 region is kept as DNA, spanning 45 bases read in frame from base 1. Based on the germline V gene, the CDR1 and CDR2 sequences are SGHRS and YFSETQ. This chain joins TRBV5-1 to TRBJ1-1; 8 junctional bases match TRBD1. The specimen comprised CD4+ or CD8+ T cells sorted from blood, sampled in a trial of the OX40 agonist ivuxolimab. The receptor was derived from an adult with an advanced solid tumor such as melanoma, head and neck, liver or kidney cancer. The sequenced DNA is TGCGCCAGCAGCTTCTCCCAGGGGGCTAACACTGAAACTTTCTTT. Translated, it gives CASSFSQGANTETFF.